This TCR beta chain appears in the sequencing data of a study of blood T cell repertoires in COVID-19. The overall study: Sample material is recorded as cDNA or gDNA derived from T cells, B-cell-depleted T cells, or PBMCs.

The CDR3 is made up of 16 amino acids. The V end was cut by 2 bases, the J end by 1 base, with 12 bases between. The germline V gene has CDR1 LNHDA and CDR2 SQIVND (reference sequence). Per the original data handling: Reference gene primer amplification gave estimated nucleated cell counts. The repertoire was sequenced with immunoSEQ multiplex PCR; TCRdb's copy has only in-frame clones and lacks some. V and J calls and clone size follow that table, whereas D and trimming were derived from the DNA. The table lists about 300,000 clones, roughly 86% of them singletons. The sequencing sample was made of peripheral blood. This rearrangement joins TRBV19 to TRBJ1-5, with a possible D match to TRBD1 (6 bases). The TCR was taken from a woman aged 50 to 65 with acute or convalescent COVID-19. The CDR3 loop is CASSIPRQGSNQPQHF. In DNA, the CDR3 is TGTGCCAGTAGTATACCCCGCCAGGGGAGCAATCAGCCCCAGCATTTT.